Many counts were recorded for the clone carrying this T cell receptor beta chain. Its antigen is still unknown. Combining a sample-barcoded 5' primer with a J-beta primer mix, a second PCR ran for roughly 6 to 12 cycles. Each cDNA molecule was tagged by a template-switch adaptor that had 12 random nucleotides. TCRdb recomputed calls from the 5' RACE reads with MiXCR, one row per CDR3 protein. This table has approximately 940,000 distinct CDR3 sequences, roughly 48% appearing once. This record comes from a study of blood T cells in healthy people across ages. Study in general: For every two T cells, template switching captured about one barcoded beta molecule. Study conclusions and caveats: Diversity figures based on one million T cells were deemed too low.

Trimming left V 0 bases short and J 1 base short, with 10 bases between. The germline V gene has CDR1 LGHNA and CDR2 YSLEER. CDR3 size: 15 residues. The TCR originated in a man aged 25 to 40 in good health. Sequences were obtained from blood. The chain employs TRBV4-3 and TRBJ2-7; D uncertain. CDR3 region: CASSQDSAGSYEQYF. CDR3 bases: TGCGCCAGCAGCCAAGATTCCGCAGGTTCCTACGAGCAGTACTTC.